This is a list of T cell receptor beta chains from one sample in a study of regulatory T cells in long-lasting Graves disease. TCRdb re-analysed the multiplex PCR reads in MiXCR, keeping a single row per CDR3 protein. The table has 420,000 or so distinct CDR3 sequences, about 17% seen once; the top ten hold under 30%. These sequences were also reported in another study, on T cells in Graves' hyperthyroidism and ophthalmopathy.

Sequences were derived from peripheral blood mononuclear cells (PBMCs), sampled at new diagnosis, from a patient treated with antithyroid drugs. The source of these receptors is a woman between 18 and 30 years old with Graves disease. Both conserved end residues are part of each CDR3. The D gene is left open where the match is weak. Clone size is given for some rows only: seen once, a few or many times, or a class if the clone is expanded.

d_call | j_call | v_call | clone_size | cdr3_aa | cdr3_nt
- | TRBJ2-7 | TRBV2 | many | CASRVSSYPYEQYF | TGTGCCAGCAGAGTGTCCAGCTACCCCTACGAGCAGTACTTC
- | TRBJ1-5 | TRBV2 | many | CASSERSGNQPQHF | TGTGCCAGCAGTGAAAGGTCAGGGAATCAGCCCCAGCATTTT
TRBD2 | TRBJ2-2 | TRBV7-9 | - | CASSQRTSGVNTGELFF | TGTGCCAGCAGTCAAAGGACTAGCGGAGTGAACACCGGGGAGCTGTTTTTT
TRBD2 | TRBJ2-3 | TRBV5-1 | - | CASSYRTSGRAVTDTQYF | TGCGCCAGCAGCTACCGGACTAGCGGGAGGGCCGTGACAGATACGCAGTATTTT
- | TRBJ1-1 | TRBV20-1 | - | CSAPSMALNTEAFF | TGCAGTGCCCCAAGCATGGCCTTGAACACTGAAGCTTTCTTT
- | TRBJ2-5 | TRBV7-9 | few | CASSFRDQETQYF | TGTGCCAGCAGCTTCCGGGACCAAGAGACCCAGTACTTC
TRBD2 | TRBJ2-1 | TRBV10-3 | - | CAAGTREGLGNEQFF | TGTGCCGCCGGGACGCGGGAGGGCCTGGGGAATGAGCAGTTCTTC
- | TRBJ2-1 | TRBV28 | many | CASSLLPGLYNEQFF | TGTGCCAGCAGTTTATTGCCGGGTCTCTACAATGAGCAGTTCTTC
TRBD2 | TRBJ2-1 | TRBV6-2/TRBV6-3 | many | CASNDFSGSSPYNEQFF | TGTGCCAGCAACGACTTTAGCGGGAGTTCCCCCTACAATGAGCAGTTCTTC
TRBD1 | TRBJ1-2 | TRBV4-1 | few | CASSRQTGVNYGYTF | TGCGCCAGCAGCCGCCAGACAGGGGTGAACTATGGCTACACCTTC
TRBD2 | TRBJ2-5 | TRBV11-2 | - | CASSRTSGRATEETQYF | TGTGCCAGCAGCAGGACTAGCGGGAGGGCGACTGAAGAGACCCAGTACTTC
TRBD2 | TRBJ2-1 | TRBV5-1 | few | CASSLRVAGERNEQFF | TGCGCCAGCAGCTTAAGGGTAGCGGGAGAACGCAATGAGCAGTTCTTC
TRBD2 | TRBJ2-2 | TRBV3-1 | many | CASSQASGTGELFF | TGTGCCAGCAGCCAAGCTAGCGGCACCGGGGAGCTGTTTTTT
TRBD2 | TRBJ2-7 | TRBV5-1 | - | CASSWQPGLEAYEQYF | TGCGCCAGCAGCTGGCAACCGGGACTAGAGGCCTACGAGCAGTACTTC
TRBD1 | TRBJ2-1 | TRBV29-1 | - | CSVGSGTGAPNEQFF | TGCAGCGTTGGATCCGGGACAGGGGCCCCCAATGAGCAGTTCTTC
TRBD2 | TRBJ2-1 | TRBV12-3/TRBV12-4 | - | CASSIAGGGYNEQFF | TGTGCCAGCAGTATAGCGGGAGGGGGTTACAATGAGCAGTTCTTC
TRBD2 | TRBJ2-3 | TRBV13 | many | CASSVSGRASDTQYF | TGTGCCAGCAGCGTAAGCGGGAGGGCTTCAGATACGCAGTATTTT
- | TRBJ2-1 | TRBV28 | - | CASSFESEQFF | TGTGCCAGCAGTTTCGAGAGCGAGCAGTTCTTC
- | TRBJ1-1 | TRBV5-5 | few | CASSWDGGPSEAFF | TGTGCCAGCAGCTGGGACGGAGGTCCCTCTGAAGCTTTCTTT
TRBD1 | TRBJ1-2 | TRBV27 | many | CASSSGTGFNYGYTF | TGTGCCAGCAGTTCGGGGACAGGGTTTAACTATGGCTACACCTTC
- | TRBJ2-1 | TRBV9 | many | CASSPQTRSEQFF | TGTGCCAGCAGCCCCCAGACTAGGAGCGAGCAGTTCTTC
TRBD1 | TRBJ1-1 | TRBV12-3/TRBV12-4 | - | CASRRQGLKNTEAFF | TGTGCCAGCAGAAGACAGGGGCTAAAGAACACTGAAGCTTTCTTT
- | TRBJ2-3 | TRBV5-6 | many | CASSFARTKADTQYF | TGTGCCAGCAGCTTCGCGCGGACTAAGGCAGATACGCAGTATTTT
- | TRBJ2-1 | TRBV19 | few | CASSIWATPLSYNEQFF | TGTGCCAGTAGTATTTGGGCCACACCCCTCTCCTACAATGAGCAGTTCTTC
- | TRBJ2-5 | TRBV20-1 | few | CSATDRKETQYF | TGCAGTGCAACTGACAGAAAAGAGACCCAGTACTTC
TRBD2 | TRBJ2-1 | TRBV27 | many | CASSRTSGSLYSEQFF | TGTGCCAGCAGTAGGACTAGCGGGAGTTTATACAGTGAGCAGTTCTTC
- | TRBJ2-6 | TRBV7-9 | - | CASSPRTTWDSGANVLTF | TGTGCCAGCAGCCCGCGGACCACCTGGGACTCTGGGGCCAACGTCCTGACTTTC
- | TRBJ2-6 | TRBV7-3 | many | CASSSRDGAGANVLTF | TGTGCCAGCAGCTCGCGGGATGGGGCTGGGGCCAACGTCCTGACTTTC
- | TRBJ2-5 | TRBV3-1 | few | CASSQDSAETQYF | TGTGCCAGCAGCCAAGATAGTGCGGAGACCCAGTACTTC
- | TRBJ2-7 | TRBV27 | many | CASSVRVTYEQYF | TGTGCCAGCAGTGTCCGGGTAACCTACGAGCAGTACTTC
TRBD2 | TRBJ2-2 | TRBV15 | few | CATSRDGGIGELFF | TGTGCCACCAGCAGGGACGGGGGGATTGGGGAGCTGTTTTTT
TRBD1 | TRBJ2-1 | TRBV28 | many | CASAGGQGRFF | TGTGCCAGCGCTGGGGGACAGGGTCGGTTCTTC
- | TRBJ2-2 | TRBV5-6 | few | CASSLAGPGELFF | TGTGCCAGCAGCTTAGCAGGTCCCGGGGAGCTGTTTTTT
- | TRBJ1-3 | TRBV28 | many | CASSLSARTGNTIYF | TGTGCCAGCAGTTTATCTGCGAGAACTGGAAACACCATATATTTT
- | TRBJ2-5 | TRBV12-3/TRBV12-4 | few | CASSPSLIRKETQYF | TGTGCCAGCAGTCCCTCACTCATTAGAAAGGAGACCCAGTACTTC
- | TRBJ2-3 | TRBV11-1 | many | CASSFGGDTQYF | TGTGCCAGCAGCTTCGGGGGAGATACGCAGTATTTT
- | TRBJ1-1 | TRBV20-1 | - | CSASRTQSMNTEAFF | TGCAGTGCTAGCCGGACACAATCGATGAACACTGAAGCTTTCTTT
- | TRBJ2-2 | TRBV24-1 | - | CATSDSVGKSTGELFF | TGTGCCACCAGTGATTCGGTAGGGAAGAGCACCGGGGAGCTGTTTTTT
- | TRBJ1-5 | TRBV2 | few | CASRDTGQANQPQHF | TGTGCCAGCAGGGATACAGGGCAGGCCAATCAGCCCCAGCATTTT
TRBD1 | TRBJ1-5 | TRBV19 | few | CASSYATGASNQPQHF | TGTGCCAGTAGTTATGCGACAGGGGCGAGCAATCAGCCCCAGCATTTT
TRBD1 | TRBJ2-2 | TRBV15 | few | CATAGTGNTGELFF | TGTGCCACAGCCGGGACAGGGAACACCGGGGAGCTGTTTTTT
TRBD1 | TRBJ1-2 | TRBV4-1 | few | CASSQPGQGFNGYTF | TGCGCCAGCAGCCAACCAGGACAGGGGTTCAATGGCTACACCTTC
- | TRBJ2-5 | TRBV28 | many | CASSLRGHQETQYF | TGTGCCAGCAGTTTAAGGGGACACCAAGAGACCCAGTACTTC
TRBD2 | TRBJ2-7 | TRBV7-8 | many | CASSPRYGREAPSEQYF | TGTGCCAGCAGCCCTAGGTATGGGCGGGAGGCTCCTAGTGAGCAGTACTTC
- | TRBJ2-1 | TRBV7-2 | few | CASSPFSTGYNEQFF | TGTGCCAGCAGCCCCTTTTCCACGGGGTACAATGAGCAGTTCTTC
TRBD1 | TRBJ1-4 | TRBV20-1 | once | CSAGLLRQGDEKLFF | TGCAGTGCCGGCCTCTTAAGACAGGGAGATGAAAAACTGTTTTTT
- | TRBJ1-1 | TRBV7-2 | many | CASSLQGSTEAFF | TGTGCCAGCAGTTTACAAGGGTCCACTGAAGCTTTCTTT
TRBD2 | TRBJ2-4 | TRBV7-9 | many | CASSKLLAGAKNIQYF | TGTGCCAGCAGCAAATTACTAGCGGGAGCCAAAAACATTCAGTACTTC
TRBD2 | TRBJ2-1 | TRBV20-1 | - | CSARDYSTTSGVNEQFF | TGCAGTGCTAGAGATTATTCCACAACTAGCGGGGTTAATGAGCAGTTCTTC
TRBD1 | TRBJ2-7 | TRBV30 | many | CAWSEGQPSGEQYF | TGTGCCTGGAGTGAGGGACAGCCCTCGGGAGAGCAGTACTTC
- | TRBJ2-2 | TRBV6-1 | many | CASTPYHPNTGELFF | TGTGCCAGCACCCCTTACCACCCAAACACCGGGGAGCTGTTTTTT